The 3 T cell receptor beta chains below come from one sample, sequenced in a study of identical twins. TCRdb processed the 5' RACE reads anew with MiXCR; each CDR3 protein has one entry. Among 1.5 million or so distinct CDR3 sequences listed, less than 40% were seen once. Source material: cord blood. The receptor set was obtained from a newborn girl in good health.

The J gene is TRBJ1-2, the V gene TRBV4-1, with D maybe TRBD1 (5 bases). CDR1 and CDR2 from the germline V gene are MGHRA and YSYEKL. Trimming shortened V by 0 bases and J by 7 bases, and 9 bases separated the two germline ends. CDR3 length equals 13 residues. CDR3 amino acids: CASSQDRVGGYTF. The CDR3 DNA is TGCGCCAGCAGCCAAGACAGGGTTGGTGGCTACACCTTC.

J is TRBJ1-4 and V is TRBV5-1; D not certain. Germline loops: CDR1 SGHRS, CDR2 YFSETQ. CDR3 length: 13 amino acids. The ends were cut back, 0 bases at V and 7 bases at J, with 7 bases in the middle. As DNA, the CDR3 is TGCGCCAGCAGCTTGGAAGCGACTGAAAAACTGTTTTTT. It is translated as CASSLEATEKLFF.

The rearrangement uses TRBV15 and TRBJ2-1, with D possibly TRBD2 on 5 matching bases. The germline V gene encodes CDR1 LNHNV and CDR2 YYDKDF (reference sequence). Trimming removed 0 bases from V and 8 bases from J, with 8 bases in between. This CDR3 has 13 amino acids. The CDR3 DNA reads TGTGCCACCAGCAGAGATACGGAGGATGAGCAGTTCTTC. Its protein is CATSRDTEDEQFF.